Listed here are 20 T cell receptor beta chains from one sample, sequenced in a study of T cell responses to AZD1222 COVID-19 vaccine. Method: immunoSEQ multiplex PCR; TCRdb's copy keeps in-frame clones and lacks some. Of 60,000 to 65,000 clones detected, about 74% appear once; the ten largest clones hold over 12%. The source was peripheral blood, collected on day 0 of AZD1222 vaccination. The receptors were gathered from an adult in good health.

The V call is TRBV30, the J call TRBJ2-7, with 11 nucleotides matching TRBD2. Germline V gene data show CDR1 as GTSNPN and CDR2 as SVGIG (reference sequence). The CDR3 runs 14 residues. V was clipped by 0 bases and J by 2 bases; unmatched bases: 0. CDR3 sequence: CAWSVLAGAYEQYF. Written as DNA, the CDR3 is TGTGCCTGGAGTGTACTAGCGGGGGCCTACGAGCAGTACTTC.

The V and J genes are TRBV6-2 or TRBV6-3 and TRBJ1-5; D unclear. V gave up 2 bases and J gave up 7 bases, with 12 bases separating them. Per the germline V gene, CDR1 is MNHEY and CDR2 is SVGEGT. This CDR3 comprises 14 residues. CDR3 amino acids: CASSYGGFAQPQHF. In DNA, the CDR3 is TGTGCCAGCAGTTACGGTGGGTTTGCCCAGCCCCAGCATTTT.

This chain connects TRBV6-1 to TRBJ1-1; D gene unclear. Germline V gene lookup returns CDR1 MNHNS and CDR2 SASEGT. The V and J ends lost 0 bases and 0 bases respectively, with 5 bases between them. The CDR3 sequence is 14 residues long. The CDR3 sequence is CASSEAGMNTEAFF. In DNA form, the CDR3 reads TGTGCCAGCAGTGAAGCCGGAATGAACACTGAAGCTTTCTTT.

The genes are TRBV7-8 and TRBJ2-1; D is unclear. V was shortened by 5 bases and J by 2 bases, with 10 bases between the two germline ends. Germline values: CDR1 SGHVS, CDR2 FQNEAQ. CDR3 length equals 14 residues. The CDR3 loop is CASSLRRTYNEQFF. The CDR3, as DNA: TGTGCCAGCAGCCTACGCCGGACCTACAATGAGCAGTTCTTC.

This clone has only one observation. This chain uses TRBV14 with TRBJ2-1; 11 nucleotides align to TRBD2. The junction had 12 bases not matched to a gene; V was cut back by 3 bases and J by 2 bases. The CDR3 is made up of 19 amino acids. Germline V lookup: CDR1 SGHDN, CDR2 FVKESK. The CDR3 reads CASSHPFGLAGGPYNEQFF. CDR3 nucleotides: TGTGCCAGCAGCCACCCTTTTGGGTTAGCGGGGGGGCCCTACAATGAGCAGTTCTTC. Full variable domain (remainder filled in from reference TRBV14 and TRBJ2-1): EAGVTQFPSHSVIEKGQTVTLRCDPISGHDNLYWYRRVMGKEIKFLLHFVKESKQDESGMPNNRFLAERTGGTYSTLKVQPAELEDSGVYFCASSHPFGLAGGPYNEQFFGPGTRLTVL.

The V and J genes are TRBV6-5 and TRBJ2-7; D may be TRBD1 (6 bases). CDR1 and CDR2 from the germline V gene are MNHEY and SVGAGI. This CDR3 region has 13 residues. Trimming stripped 6 bases from V and 4 bases from J, with 13 bases between. Here the CDR3 DNA reads TGTGCCAGCAGCTCGGGACACCGATACGAGCAGTACTTC. Protein product: CASSSGHRYEQYF.

This chain uses TRBV24-1 with TRBJ2-2; 8 bases agree with TRBD1. The V gene's germline CDR1 is KGHDR and CDR2 SFDVKD. V was clipped by 4 bases and J by 4 bases; unmatched bases: 7. The CDR3 totals 16 residues. CDR3 residues: CATSDPRGPGTGELFF. Written as DNA, the CDR3 is TGTGCCACCAGTGACCCCAGGGGGCCGGGCACCGGGGAGCTGTTTTTT.

The CDR3: CASSQDWDRGSWCNQPQHF. The CDR3 DNA is TGTGCCAGCAGCCAAGATTGGGACAGGGGATCGTGGTGCAATCAGCCCCAGCATTTT. The V call is TRBV3-1 (or the pseudogene TRBV3-2), the J call TRBJ1-5; 10 bases map to TRBD1. The V segment lost 0 bases and the J segment 2 bases; nucleotides outside the gene matches: 10. CDR3 size: 19 residues. In germline, CDR1 is LGHDT, CDR2 YNNKEL (reference sequence).

Here the CDR3 reads CASSPPSGGSYEQYF. CDR3 DNA: TGTGCCAGCAGCCCCCCCAGTGGGGGATCCTACGAGCAGTACTTC. This chain joins TRBV7-8 and TRBJ2-7, with D perhaps matching TRBD1 or TRBD2 (5 bases each). The ends were cut back, 5 bases at V and 1 base at J, with 15 bases in the middle. The germline V gene has CDR1 SGHVS and CDR2 FQNEAQ. CDR3 size: 15 residues.

The chain uses TRBV24-1 and TRBJ2-3, with 10 bases that match TRBD2. The V gene end was trimmed by 1 base and the J gene end by 11 bases; junction bases not matched to a gene: 2. The CDR3 spans 13 residues. Germline loops: CDR1 KGHDR, CDR2 SFDVKD. CDR3 bases: TGTGCCACCAGTGATTTACTAGCGGGGTTGCAGTATTTT. Its protein product is CATSDLLAGLQYF.

This clone is labeled as medium-sized. The chain has TRBV19 and TRBJ2-2; D is uncertain. V lost 1 base, J lost 7 bases, and 4 bases lay in between. The germline V gene encodes CDR1 LNHDA and CDR2 SQIVND (reference sequence). The CDR3 runs 12 residues. The DNA of the CDR3 is TGTGCCAGTAGTATAGCTGGCGGGGAGCTGTTTTTT. Encoded protein: CASSIAGGELFF.

The CDR3 DNA sequence: TGTGCCAGCAAGATGGGGGATTCACCCCTCCACTTT. Protein product: CASKMGDSPLHF. The chain recombines TRBV28 with TRBJ1-6, with D possibly TRBD1 on 5 matching bases. Looked up from germline, CDR1 is MDHEN and CDR2 is SYDVKM. Trimming removed 7 bases at V and 8 bases at J, with 9 bases between. The CDR3 runs 12 residues.

This clone was counted only a few times. The genes are TRBV19 and TRBJ1-2, with D uncertain. This CDR3 contains 11 residues. The germline V gene has CDR1 LNHDA and CDR2 SQIVND (reference sequence). Deletions cut 4 bases from V and 4 bases from J, with 4 bases between. DNA of the CDR3: TGTGCCAGTAGTAAAGGCTATGGCTACACCTTC. Its translation: CASSKGYGYTF.

V usage is TRBV3-1 (or the pseudogene TRBV3-2) and J usage is TRBJ2-3; 14 positions match TRBD2. Germline CDR1 and CDR2: LGHDT and YNNKEL (reference sequence). V lost 4 bases and J lost 6; bases outside the gene matches: 12. CDR3 length: 18 amino acids. The CDR3 spells CASSRGMGLAGAGDTQYF. DNA of the CDR3: TGTGCCAGCAGCCGGGGTATGGGACTAGCGGGGGCGGGGGATACGCAGTATTTT.

V usage is TRBV4-3 and J usage is TRBJ1-5; the match to TRBD1 covers 7 bases. CDR3 length: 19 residues. CDR1 is LGHNA, CDR2 YSLEER, per germline. J lost 0 bases, V lost 3 bases, and 14 bases had no gene match. CDR3 in DNA: TGCGCCAGCAGCCAGACATTAACCGGGACAGCTTATAGCAATCAGCCCCAGCATTTT. Protein sequence: CASSQTLTGTAYSNQPQHF.

The table lists this clone with a count of one. This chain uses TRBV6-6 with TRBJ1-5, with 7 bases lining up with TRBD1. Germline loops: CDR1 MNHNY, CDR2 SVGAGI (reference sequence). Trimming removed 7 bases from V and 2 bases from J; junction bases left unmatched: 11. The CDR3 totals 16 residues. The CDR3 here is CASTSFMTGRNQPQHF. The CDR3 DNA follows: TGTGCCAGCACCTCCTTCATGACAGGGCGCAATCAGCCCCAGCATTTT.

V gene TRBV19 combines with J gene TRBJ1-1; the match to TRBD1 covers 7 bases. CDR1 is LNHDA, CDR2 SQIVND, per germline (reference sequence). V dropped 5 bases and J dropped 5; count of bases not matched to a gene: 5. The length of the CDR3 is 13 residues. This CDR3 is CASSLGQLTEAFF. CDR3 nucleotides: TGTGCCAGTAGTCTGGGACAGTTGACTGAAGCTTTCTTT.

This clone came up a few times. This chain uses TRBV5-1 with TRBJ2-7; possibly TRBD1 for D (5 bases). The CDR3 has 15 amino acids. Germline lookup yields CDR1 SGHRS and CDR2 YFSETQ. Trimming shortened V by 1 base and J by 0 bases, and 11 bases separated the two germline ends. CDR3 sequence: CASSLTGLSSYEQYF. Here the CDR3 DNA reads TGCGCCAGCAGCTTGACAGGTTTGAGCTCCTACGAGCAGTACTTC.

The J gene is TRBJ1-4, the V gene TRBV27; D gene unclear. Germline values: CDR1 MNHEY, CDR2 SMNVEV (reference sequence). The CDR3 loop spans 19 amino acids. The germline V and J ends were trimmed by 6 bases and 0 bases, with 23 bases remaining between them. CDR3 nucleotides: TGTGCCAGCAGCAGTTTGTTCCGGACGGACGACGCAACTAATGAAAAACTGTTTTTT. Encoded protein: CASSSLFRTDDATNEKLFF.

The chain links TRBV3-1 (or the pseudogene TRBV3-2) to TRBJ1-1; no clear D gene. Germline V lookup: CDR1 LGHDT, CDR2 YNNKEL (reference sequence). The CDR3 runs 12 residues. V was clipped by 4 bases and J by 5 bases, with 8 bases between them. In nucleotides, the CDR3 is TGTGCCAGCAGCCTCTCCCCTACTGAAGCTTTCTTT. Its translation: CASSLSPTEAFF.